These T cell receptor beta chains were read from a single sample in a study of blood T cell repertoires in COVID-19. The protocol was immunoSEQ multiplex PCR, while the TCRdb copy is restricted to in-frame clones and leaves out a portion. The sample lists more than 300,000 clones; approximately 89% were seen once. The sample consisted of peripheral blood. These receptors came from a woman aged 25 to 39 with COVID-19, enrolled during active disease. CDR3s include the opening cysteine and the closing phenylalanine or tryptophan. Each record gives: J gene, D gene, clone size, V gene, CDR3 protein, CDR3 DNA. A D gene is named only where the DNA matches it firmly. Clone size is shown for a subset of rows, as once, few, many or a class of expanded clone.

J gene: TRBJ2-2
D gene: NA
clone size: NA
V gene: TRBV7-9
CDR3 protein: CASRGPQGSGELFF
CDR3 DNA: TGTGCCAGCAGGGGGCCTCAGGGGTCCGGGGAGCTGTTTTTT

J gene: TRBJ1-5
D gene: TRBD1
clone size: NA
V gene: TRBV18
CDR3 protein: CASSPDRVGQPQHF
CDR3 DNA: TGTGCCAGCTCACCCGACAGGGTGGGTCAGCCCCAGCATTTT

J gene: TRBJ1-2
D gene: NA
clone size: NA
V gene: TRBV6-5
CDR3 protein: CASSYSRTPLGYGYTF
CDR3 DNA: TGTGCCAGCAGTTACTCCCGGACACCCTTGGGCTATGGCTACACCTTC

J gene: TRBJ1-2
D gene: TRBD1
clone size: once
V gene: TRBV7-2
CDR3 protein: CASSPRDRGSLYGYTF
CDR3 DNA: TGTGCCAGCAGCCCACGGGACAGGGGGTCTCTCTATGGCTACACCTTC

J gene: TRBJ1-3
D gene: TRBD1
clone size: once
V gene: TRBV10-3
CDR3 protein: CAISDPQRDRGSTISGNTIYF
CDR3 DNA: TGTGCCATCAGTGACCCCCAAAGAGACAGGGGGAGTACGATCTCTGGAAACACCATATATTTT

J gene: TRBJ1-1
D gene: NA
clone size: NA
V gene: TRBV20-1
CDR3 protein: CSATPRTEAFF
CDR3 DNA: TGCAGTGCTACCCCCAGGACTGAAGCTTTCTTT

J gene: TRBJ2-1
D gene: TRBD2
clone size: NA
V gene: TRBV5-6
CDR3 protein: CASSLWTSDEQFF
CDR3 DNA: TGTGCCAGCAGCCTCTGGACTAGCGATGAGCAGTTCTTC

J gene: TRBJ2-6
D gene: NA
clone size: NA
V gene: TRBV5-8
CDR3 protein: CASSLVLGRGSSGANVLTF
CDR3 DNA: TGTGCCAGCAGCTTGGTGCTGGGGAGGGGGTCCTCTGGGGCCAACGTCCTGACTTTC

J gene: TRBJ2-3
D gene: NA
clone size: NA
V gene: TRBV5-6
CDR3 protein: CASSLTSPDTQYF
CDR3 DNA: TGTGCCAGCAGCTTGACTAGCCCAGATACGCAGTATTTT

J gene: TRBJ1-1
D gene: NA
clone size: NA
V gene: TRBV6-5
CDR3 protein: CASSYARTVNTEAFF
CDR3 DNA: TGTGCCAGCAGTTACGCCCGGACAGTGAACACTGAAGCTTTCTTT

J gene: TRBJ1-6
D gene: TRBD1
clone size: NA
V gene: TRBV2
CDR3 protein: CASSEQGVNSPLHF
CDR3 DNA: TGTGCCAGCAGTGAACAGGGGGTTAATTCACCCCTCCACTTT

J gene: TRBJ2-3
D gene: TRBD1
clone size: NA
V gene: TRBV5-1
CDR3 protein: CASSFTGGPDTQYF
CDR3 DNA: TGCGCCAGCAGCTTCACAGGGGGCCCAGATACGCAGTATTTT

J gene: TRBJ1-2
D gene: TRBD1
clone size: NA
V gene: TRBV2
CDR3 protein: CASLTGVKNYGYTF
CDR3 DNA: TGTGCCAGCTTGACAGGGGTAAAGAACTATGGCTACACCTTC

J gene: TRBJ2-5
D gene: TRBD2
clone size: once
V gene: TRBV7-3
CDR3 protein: CASSSTGGGQETQYF
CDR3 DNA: TGTGCCAGCAGCTCCACGGGGGGAGGCCAAGAGACCCAGTACTTC

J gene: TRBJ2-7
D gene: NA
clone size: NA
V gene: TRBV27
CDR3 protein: CASSIRERTYEQYF
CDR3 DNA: TGTGCCAGCAGTATCCGGGAGCGAACCTACGAGCAGTACTTC

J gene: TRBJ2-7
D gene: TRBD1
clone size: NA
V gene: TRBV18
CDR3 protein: CASSPGQGSYEQYF
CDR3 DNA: TGTGCCAGCTCACCGGGACAGGGATCCTACGAGCAGTACTTC

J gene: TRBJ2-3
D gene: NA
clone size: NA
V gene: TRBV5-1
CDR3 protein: CASSFNTDTQYF
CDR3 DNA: TGCGCCAGCAGCTTCAACACAGATACGCAGTATTTT

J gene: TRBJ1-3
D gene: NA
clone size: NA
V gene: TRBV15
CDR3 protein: CATSRARGLVSGNTIYF
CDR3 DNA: TGTGCCACCAGCAGAGCTCGAGGGTTGGTCTCTGGAAACACCATATATTTT

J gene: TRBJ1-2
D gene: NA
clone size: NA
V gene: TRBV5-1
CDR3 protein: CASSLEGADGYTF
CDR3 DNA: TGCGCCAGCAGCTTGGAAGGGGCCGATGGCTACACCTTC

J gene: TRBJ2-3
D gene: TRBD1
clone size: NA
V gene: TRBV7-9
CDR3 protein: CASSPGTGPTDTQYF
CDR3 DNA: TGTGCCAGCAGCCCCGGGACAGGGCCCACAGATACGCAGTATTTT

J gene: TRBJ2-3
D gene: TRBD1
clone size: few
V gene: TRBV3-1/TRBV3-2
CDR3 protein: CASSQTGVEGTDTQYF
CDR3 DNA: TGTGCCAGCAGCCAAACAGGGGTGGAGGGCACAGATACGCAGTATTTT

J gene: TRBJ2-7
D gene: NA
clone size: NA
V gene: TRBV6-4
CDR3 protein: CASRTKGYEQYF
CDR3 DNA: TGTGCCAGCAGGACGAAGGGGTACGAGCAGTACTTC

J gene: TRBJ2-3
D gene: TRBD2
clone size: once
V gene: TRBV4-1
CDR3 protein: CASSHPAGVLTDTQYF
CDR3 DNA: TGCGCCAGCAGCCATCCAGCGGGGGTCCTAACAGATACGCAGTATTTT

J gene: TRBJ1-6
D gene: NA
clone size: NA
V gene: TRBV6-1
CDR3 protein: CASSELGGRRALHF
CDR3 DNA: TGTGCCAGCAGTGAACTTGGAGGGCGGAGGGCCCTCCACTTT

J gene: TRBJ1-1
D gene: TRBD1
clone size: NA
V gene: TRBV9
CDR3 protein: CASSERTGNTEAFF
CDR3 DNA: TGTGCCAGCAGCGAGAGGACAGGGAACACTGAAGCTTTCTTT

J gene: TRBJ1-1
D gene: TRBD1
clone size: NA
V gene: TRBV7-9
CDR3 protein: CASSSTRTGIIEAFF
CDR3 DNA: TGTGCCAGCAGCTCCACCCGGACAGGAATTATTGAAGCTTTCTTT

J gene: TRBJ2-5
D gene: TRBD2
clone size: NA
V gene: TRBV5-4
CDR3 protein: CATAPGGMQETQYF
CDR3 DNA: TGTGCCACCGCGCCGGGAGGGATGCAAGAGACCCAGTACTTC

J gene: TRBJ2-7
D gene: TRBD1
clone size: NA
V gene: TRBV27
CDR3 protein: CASSFGTGGSYEQYF
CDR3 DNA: TGTGCCAGCAGTTTCGGGACAGGGGGATCCTACGAGCAGTACTTC

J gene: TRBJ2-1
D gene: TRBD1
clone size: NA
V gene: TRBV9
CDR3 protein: CASSGQGYNEQFF
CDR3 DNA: TGTGCCAGCAGCGGACAGGGGTACAATGAGCAGTTCTTC

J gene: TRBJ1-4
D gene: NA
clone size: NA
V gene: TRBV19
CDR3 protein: CASSHSGNYNEKLFF
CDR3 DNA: TGTGCCAGTAGTCACTCGGGGAACTATAATGAAAAACTGTTTTTT

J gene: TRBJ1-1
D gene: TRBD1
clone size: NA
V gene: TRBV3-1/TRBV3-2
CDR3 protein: CASSQGVQGGMNTEAFF
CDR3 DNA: TGTGCCAGCAGCCAAGGCGTACAGGGGGGGATGAACACTGAAGCTTTCTTT

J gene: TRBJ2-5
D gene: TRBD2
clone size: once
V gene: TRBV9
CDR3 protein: CASSVSSGGAVETQYF
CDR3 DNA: TGTGCCAGCAGCGTTAGCAGCGGGGGGGCTGTAGAGACCCAGTACTTC

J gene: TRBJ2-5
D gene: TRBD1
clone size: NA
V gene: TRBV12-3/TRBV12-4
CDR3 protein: CASSTHRGETQYF
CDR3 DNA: TGTGCCAGCAGTACCCACAGGGGAGAGACCCAGTACTTC

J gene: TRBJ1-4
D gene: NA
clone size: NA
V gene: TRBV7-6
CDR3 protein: CASSLAGGSNEKLFF
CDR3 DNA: TGTGCCAGCAGCTTAGCCGGAGGATCTAATGAAAAACTGTTTTTT

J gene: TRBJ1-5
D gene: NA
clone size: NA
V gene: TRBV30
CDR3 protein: CAWSVQSNQPQHF
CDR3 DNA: TGTGCCTGGAGTGTACAAAGCAATCAGCCCCAGCATTTT

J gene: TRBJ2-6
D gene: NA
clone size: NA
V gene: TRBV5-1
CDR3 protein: CASSPDSSGANVLTF
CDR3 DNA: TGCGCCAGCAGTCCGGACAGCTCTGGGGCCAACGTCCTGACTTTC

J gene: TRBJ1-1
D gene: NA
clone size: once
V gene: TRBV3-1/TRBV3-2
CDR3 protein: CASSRSLTGNTEAFF
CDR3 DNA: TGTGCCAGCAGCCGGTCACTTACAGGGAACACTGAAGCTTTCTTT

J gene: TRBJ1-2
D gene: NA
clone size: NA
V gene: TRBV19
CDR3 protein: CASSIRHGSGYTF
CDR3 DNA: TGTGCCAGTAGTATAAGACACGGCAGTGGCTACACCTTC

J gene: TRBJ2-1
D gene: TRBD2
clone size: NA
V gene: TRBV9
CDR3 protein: CASSVLGVAGVTEQFF
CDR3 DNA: TGTGCCAGCAGCGTACTCGGGGTAGCGGGGGTTACTGAGCAGTTCTTC

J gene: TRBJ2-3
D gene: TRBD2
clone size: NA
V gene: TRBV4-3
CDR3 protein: CASSQDRAGGATDTQYF
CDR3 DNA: TGCGCCAGCAGCCAAGATAGGGCCGGGGGGGCAACAGATACGCAGTATTTT

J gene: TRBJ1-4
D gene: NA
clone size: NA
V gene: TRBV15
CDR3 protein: CATSRDVVLGRSEKLFF
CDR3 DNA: TGTGCCACCAGCAGAGATGTCGTATTGGGGAGGAGTGAAAAACTGTTTTTT

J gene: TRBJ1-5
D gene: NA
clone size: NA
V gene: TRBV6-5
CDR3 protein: CASRSGSQPQHF
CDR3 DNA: TGTGCCAGCAGATCCGGTAGTCAGCCCCAGCATTTT

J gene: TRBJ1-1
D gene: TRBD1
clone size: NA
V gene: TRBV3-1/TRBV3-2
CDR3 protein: CASSRGTGLVNTEAFF
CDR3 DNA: TGTGCCAGCAGCCGGGGGACAGGGCTCGTGAACACTGAAGCTTTCTTT